This T cell receptor beta chain was found in a study of shared clonotypes between healthy human individuals. Turning to the study itself: Plates per donor: three CD4 naive, three CD4 memory, two CD8 naive, one CD8 memory.

For each subset, genomic DNA was distributed in equal portions over several immunoSEQ plates. The data were produced by immunoSEQ multiplex PCR, yet TCRdb's version contains in-frame clones alone and is incomplete. The sample shows around 2,100,000 clones, about 95% of them seen only once. With respect to this clone: Its matching antigen is unknown.

Only CD45RO-negative cells positively selected for CCR7 counted as naive CD8 cells, so terminally differentiated effector memory CD45RA+ cells were excluded. Per the germline V gene, CDR1 is MNHEY and CDR2 is SMNVEV (reference sequence). V was pared by 6 bases and J by 0 bases, with 8 bases of the junction left unmatched. There are 17 residues in the CDR3. Regarding the study as a whole: Clonotypes which were not shared had lower generation probabilities than clonotypes that all four donors shared. Investigators collected only blood, and repertoires in tissues likely differ.

The sequence was obtained from a man aged 18 to 30 in good health. The J gene is TRBJ1-5, the V gene TRBV27; 10 bases map to TRBD1. The sample consisted of naive CD8+ T cells sorted from blood. Written as DNA, the CDR3 is TGTGCCAGCAGCCTAGGGACAGGGGATATTAGCAATCAGCCCCAGCATTTT. Protein: CASSLGTGDISNQPQHF.